This paragraph covers one T cell receptor (beta chain) sequence. The antigen is unknown. This CDR3 has 15 amino acids. V lost 2 bases to trimming and J lost 2 bases, with 12 bases between them. The germline V gene has CDR1 SGHTA and CDR2 FQGNSA. This entry is derived from a study of response to subunit inactivated influenza vaccine. General study results and limits: Each seasonal influenza vaccination, the authors suggested, recruits few new T cells.

TCRdb reprocessed the RT-PCR reads via MiXCR and lists one record per CDR3 protein. The sample has about 540,000 distinct CDR3 sequences, under 30% seen once. This same sample was also taken into another study, of T cells expressing NK-cell markers. That study adds: cDNA encoding TCR beta was synthesized via 5'RACE template switching incorporating UMIs. With respect to HCMV, seven of the eight sequenced donors were seropositive, and one was seronegative. Among CD8+ T cells from 5 to 7 donors, dominant NKG2C+ clonotypes accounted for about 1.0-7.0%. In four donors, dominant clonotypes made up about 28.3-65% of CD3+CD56-NKG2C+ cells.

The specimen was CD4+ T cells sorted from PBMCs, collected approximately 12 days after vaccination. The receptor comes from a man in his forties or fifties who received an inactivated influenza vaccine. The rearrangement joins TRBV7-2 to TRBJ1-2; TRBD1 might be the D (6 bases). CDR3 amino acids: CASSLSQGINYGYTF. CDR3 coding DNA: TGTGCCAGCAGCTTAAGCCAGGGGATCAACTATGGCTACACCTTC.